This TCR beta chain was captured in a study of T cell changes during pregnancy in multiple sclerosis. Germline V lookup: CDR1 SQVTM, CDR2 ANQGSEA. The CDR3 is 18 residues long. V gave up 1 base and J gave up 4 bases, with 26 bases separating them. Only in-frame clones appear in the TCRdb table, and some are missing; sequencing was by immunoSEQ multiplex PCR. The sample has about 92,000 clones, roughly 90% seen once; the top ten hold more than 1.5%. The chain couples TRBV29-1 to TRBJ2-7; possible D gene TRBD2, 6 bases. Sequenced material: peripheral blood, taken in the first trimester of pregnancy. The clonotype originates from a female donor with multiple sclerosis, enrolled in a pregnancy study. The DNA of the CDR3 is TGCAGCGTTGAAGGTATCCCCGGCCGCGTCGGAGGGGTGTACGAGCAGTACTTC. It is translated as CSVEGIPGRVGGVYEQYF.